Following are 24 T cell receptor beta chains from one sample sequenced in a study of T cell repertoires in MIS-A myocarditis. Some clones are missing from TCRdb's copy, which holds only in-frame ones; the method was immunoSEQ multiplex PCR. The sample carries 10,000 to 13,000 clones, about 83% recorded once. The specimen sequenced was right ventricle heart tissue obtained at autopsy. All receptors come from a man aged 18 to 30 with fulminant myocarditis from multisystem inflammatory syndrome in adults (MIS-A) after COVID-19.

This chain connects TRBV20-1 to TRBJ2-7; D gene ambiguous. Germline loops: CDR1 DFQATT, CDR2 SNEGSKA (reference sequence). This CDR3 comprises 10 residues. V was cut by 6 bases and J by 4 bases, with 7 bases left in between. CDR3 loop: CSATPYEQYF. The CDR3 nucleotides are TGCAGTGCCACCCCTTACGAGCAGTACTTC.

The chain has TRBV24-1 and TRBJ1-5, with TRBD1 as a possible D gene (5 bases). There are 14 residues in the CDR3. V lost 5 bases, J lost 3 bases, and 10 bases lay in between. Germline CDR1 reads KGHDR; CDR2 reads SFDVKD. CDR3 amino acids: CATSGGADNQPQHF. The CDR3 DNA follows: TGTGCCACCAGTGGCGGGGCTGACAATCAGCCCCAGCATTTT.

The chain has TRBV10-3 and TRBJ1-1; D unclear. V gave up 5 bases and J gave up 2 bases, with 3 bases separating them. CDR3 length: 11 amino acids. CDR1 and CDR2 from the germline V gene are ENHRY and SYGVKD. The CDR3 spells CAISFNTEAFF. The CDR3 DNA sequence: TGTGCCATCAGTTTTAACACTGAAGCTTTCTTT.

V is TRBV28 and J is TRBJ1-3; D call uncertain. The germline V and J ends were trimmed by 2 bases and 0 bases, with 8 bases remaining between them. Germline V gives CDR1 MDHEN, CDR2 SYDVKM. The CDR3 contains 15 residues. This chain's CDR3 is CASSLINLSGNTIYF. Here the CDR3 DNA reads TGTGCCAGCAGTTTAATCAACCTCTCTGGAAACACCATATATTTT. The whole variable domain, remainder taken from reference TRBV28 and TRBJ1-3, is DVKVTQSSRYLVKRTGEKVFLECVQDMDHENMFWYRQDPGLGLRLIYFSYDVKMKEKGDIPEGYSVSREKKERFSLILESASTNQTSMYLCASSLINLSGNTIYFGEGSWLTVV.

This rearrangement joins TRBV19 to TRBJ2-4; D is undetermined. Germline V gene sequence: CDR1 LNHDA, CDR2 SQIVND (reference sequence). This CDR3 has 13 residues. V lost 0 bases, J lost 6 bases, and 6 bases lay in between. CDR3 sequence (DNA): TGTGCCAGTAGTATAGATATCAGAAACATTCAGTACTTC. Protein: CASSIDIRNIQYF. The entire variable domain, with the rest obtained from reference TRBV19 and TRBJ2-4, is as follows: DGGITQSPKYLFRKEGQNVTLSCEQNLNHDAMYWYRQDPGQGLRLIYYSQIVNDFQKGDIAEGYSVSREKKESFPLTVTSAQKNPTAFYLCASSIDIRNIQYFGAGTRLSVL.

V gene TRBV5-1 combines with J gene TRBJ2-1; D is ambiguous. Germline V CDR1 and CDR2: SGHRS, YFSETQ. Trimming took 4 bases from V and 4 from J, leaving 12 bases between them. This CDR3 contains 14 residues. In nucleotides, the CDR3 is TGCGCCAGCAGCGGGGATTTCCAGTACAATGAGCAGTTCTTC. This gives the protein CASSGDFQYNEQFF.

The DNA of the CDR3 is TGTGCCAGTAGTATCGGGTCGGGTGGAACTGAAGCTTTCTTT. This gives the protein CASSIGSGGTEAFF. This chain joins TRBV19 and TRBJ1-1; no clear D gene. V was shortened by 3 bases and J by 5 bases, with 13 bases between the two germline ends. There are 14 residues in the CDR3. The germline CDR1 and CDR2 sequences are LNHDA and SQIVND (reference sequence). Variable domain in full (rest from reference TRBV19 and TRBJ1-1): DGGITQSPKYLFRKEGQNVTLSCEQNLNHDAMYWYRQDPGQGLRLIYYSQIVNDFQKGDIAEGYSVSREKKESFPLTVTSAQKNPTAFYLCASSIGSGGTEAFFGQGTRLTVV.

J is TRBJ2-1 and V is TRBV13, with D possibly TRBD2 on 5 matching bases. The CDR3 covers 14 residues. Trimming took 8 bases from V and 2 from J, leaving 13 bases between them. Per germline, CDR1 PRHDT and CDR2 FYEKMQ (reference sequence). Here the CDR3 reads CASLSEGTYNEQFF. In DNA, the CDR3 is TGTGCCAGCCTCAGCGAGGGCACCTACAATGAGCAGTTCTTC.

J is TRBJ1-2 and V is TRBV5-1; no clear D. The CDR3 runs 13 residues. Germline V lookup: CDR1 SGHRS, CDR2 YFSETQ. The V end was cut by 8 bases, the J end by 0 bases, with 11 bases between. In nucleotides, the CDR3 is TGCGCCAGTTCCCCGGCAGCTAACTATGGCTACACCTTC. Translating it yields CASSPAANYGYTF.

The V gene is TRBV24-1, the J gene TRBJ1-1; 7 bases line up with TRBD1. Germline CDR1 and CDR2: KGHDR and SFDVKD. The junction had 5 bases not matched to a gene; V was cut back by 7 bases and J by 1 base. There are 14 residues in the CDR3. In DNA form, the CDR3 reads TGTGCCACCAGGCCGACAGGGTGGAACACTGAAGCTTTCTTT. It encodes CATRPTGWNTEAFF.

The gene calls are TRBV27 and TRBJ1-6; possibly TRBD1 for D (6 bases). The CDR3 runs to 14 residues. Germline values: CDR1 MNHEY, CDR2 SMNVEV (reference sequence). Trimming left V 6 bases short and J 6 bases short, with 12 bases between. The DNA of the CDR3 is TGTGCCAGCAGCGTAGGGGGAGGTAATTCACCCCTCCACTTT. Protein product: CASSVGGGNSPLHF.

The rearrangement joins TRBV14 to TRBJ1-2, with D unclear. Germline assignment: CDR1 SGHDN and CDR2 FVKESK. V gave up 1 base and J gave up 5 bases, with 11 bases separating them. The CDR3 runs to 14 residues. The CDR3 here is CASSQASAIYGYTF. CDR3 bases: TGTGCCAGCAGCCAAGCCTCGGCGATTTATGGCTACACCTTC.

The chain joins TRBV7-8 to TRBJ1-6, with 7 nucleotides matching TRBD1. V lost 5 bases and J lost 4; bases outside the gene matches: 17. This CDR3 region has 19 residues. The germline CDR1 and CDR2 sequences are SGHVS and FQNEAQ. CDR3 protein: CASSLLLQGILSYNSPLHF. The CDR3 nucleotides read TGTGCCAGCAGCCTCCTGCTACAGGGGATCCTATCGTATAATTCACCCCTCCACTTT.

V gene TRBV11-3 combines with J gene TRBJ2-3; 11 bases align to TRBD1. With V trimmed by 5 bases and J by 2 bases, 6 bases remained unmatched. The germline CDR1 and CDR2 sequences are SGHNT and YENEEA. The CDR3 extends over 16 amino acids. CDR3 coding DNA: TGTGCCAGCAGCCCCAGGACAGGGGGCTTCACAGATACGCAGTATTTT. Protein: CASSPRTGGFTDTQYF.

The chain uses TRBV30 and TRBJ1-3; D ambiguous. This CDR3 has 12 residues. Germline V gives CDR1 GTSNPN, CDR2 SVGIG (reference sequence). The V end was cut by 1 base, the J end by 8 bases, with 9 bases between. The CDR3 spells CAWSALMDTIYF. CDR3 bases: TGTGCCTGGAGTGCCCTAATGGACACCATATATTTT.

This chain joins TRBV6-6 and TRBJ1-5, with D uncertain. Looked up from germline, CDR1 is MNHNY and CDR2 is SVGAGI (reference sequence). CDR3 size: 12 residues. V was cut by 6 bases and J by 3 bases, with 6 bases left in between. The CDR3 is CASRVPNQPQHF. The CDR3 nucleotides are TGTGCCAGCAGGGTTCCCAATCAGCCCCAGCATTTT.

This clone appeared a single time. This chain joins TRBV4-2 and TRBJ2-1; TRBD2 matches 11 bases. Germline V CDR1 and CDR2: LGHNA, YNFKEQ. V gave up 0 bases and J gave up 7 bases; unmatched junction bases: 5. This CDR3 is 16 amino acids long. The CDR3 DNA sequence: TGTGCCAGCAGCCAAGATCGAGCTAGCGGGGGGAATGAGCAGTTCTTC. Protein: CASSQDRASGGNEQFF.

This chain joins TRBV6-5 and TRBJ2-7; 9 bases are shared with TRBD1. The V gene end was trimmed by 6 bases and the J gene end by 6 bases; junction bases not matched to a gene: 0. Germline lookup yields CDR1 MNHEY and CDR2 SVGAGI. The CDR3 sequence is 11 residues long. The CDR3 sequence: CASRTGGEQYF. As DNA, the CDR3 is TGTGCCAGCAGGACAGGGGGCGAGCAGTACTTC.

This clone appeared a single time. This chain joins TRBV28 and TRBJ1-1; the match to TRBD1 covers 8 bases. Germline assignment: CDR1 MDHEN and CDR2 SYDVKM. The CDR3 has 15 residues. V lost 3 bases, J lost 7 bases, and 10 bases stayed unmatched. The CDR3 sequence: CASSFMPGQAYEAFF. The CDR3 nucleotides read TGTGCCAGCAGTTTTATGCCGGGACAGGCCTATGAAGCTTTCTTT.

In regard to this clone: The same CDR3 arises from other DNA sequences in this sample as well. J is TRBJ1-1 and V is TRBV5-1; 8 nucleotides line up with TRBD1. V shed 7 bases, J shed 0 bases, and the junction held 5 bases outside the gene matches. The germline gives CDR1 SGHRS, CDR2 YFSETQ. The CDR3 is 14 amino acids. Here the CDR3 DNA reads TGCGCCAGCGGGTCGGGACAGGTGAACACTGAAGCTTTCTTT. It specifies CASGSGQVNTEAFF.

V is TRBV4-3 and J is TRBJ1-5, with D possibly matching TRBD1 (6 bases). The CDR3 consists of 17 residues. V lost 0 bases and J lost 1, with 13 bases in between. Germline-derived CDR1 and CDR2 are LGHNA and YSLEER. For the CDR3, the DNA is TGCGCCAGCAGCCAAGATGGGAGGGGGGGGAGCAATCAGCCCCAGCATTTT. Protein sequence: CASSQDGRGGSNQPQHF.

This clone was seen only a few times. The V call is TRBV5-6, the J call TRBJ1-5; D ambiguous. Germline CDR1 and CDR2: SGHDT and YYEEEE. There are 15 residues in the CDR3. V was shortened by 4 bases and J by 0 bases, with 11 bases between the two germline ends. CDR3: CASSQERYSNQPQHF. CDR3 bases: TGTGCCAGCAGCCAGGAAAGATATAGCAATCAGCCCCAGCATTTT.

The rearrangement links TRBV5-6 to TRBJ1-2; 8 bases are shared with TRBD1. Per germline, CDR1 SGHDT and CDR2 YYEEEE. V was clipped by 4 bases and J by 5 bases; unmatched bases: 7. The CDR3 sequence is 14 residues long. CDR3 in amino acids: CASSARGHEYGYTF. Written as DNA, the CDR3 is TGTGCCAGCAGCGCCAGGGGGCACGAATATGGCTACACCTTC.

The chain is built from TRBV5-6 and TRBJ2-2, with TRBD2 identical over 8 bases. This CDR3 has 16 residues. The germline gives CDR1 SGHDT, CDR2 YYEEEE. V shed 1 base and J 4 bases; nucleotides not matched to a gene: 6. The CDR3 nucleotides read TGTGCCAGCAGCTTGACGGGAGGGCCAAGCACCGGGGAGCTGTTTTTT. Its protein product is CASSLTGGPSTGELFF.